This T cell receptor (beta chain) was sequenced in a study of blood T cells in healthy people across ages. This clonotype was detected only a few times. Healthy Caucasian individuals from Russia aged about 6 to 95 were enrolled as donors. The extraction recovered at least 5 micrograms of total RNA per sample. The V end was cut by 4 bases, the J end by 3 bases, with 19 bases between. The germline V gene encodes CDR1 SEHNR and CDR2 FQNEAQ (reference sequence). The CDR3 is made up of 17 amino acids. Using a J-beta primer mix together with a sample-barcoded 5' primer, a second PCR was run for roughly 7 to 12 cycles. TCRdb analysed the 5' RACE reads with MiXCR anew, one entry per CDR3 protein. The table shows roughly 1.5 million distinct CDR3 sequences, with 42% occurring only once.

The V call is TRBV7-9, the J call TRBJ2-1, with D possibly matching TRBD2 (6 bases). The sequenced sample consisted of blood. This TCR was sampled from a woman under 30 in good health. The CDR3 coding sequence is TGTGCCAGCAGCTCTCCCCAGACTAGTGGGGGCTACAATGAGCAGTTCTTC. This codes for CASSSPQTSGGYNEQFF.